One sample yielded the 12 T cell receptor beta chains listed below, sequenced in a study of T cells in Graves' hyperthyroidism and ophthalmopathy. The investigators amplified TCR beta CDR3 regions from RNA transcripts. First-round RT-PCR targeting the TCR CDR3 was performed with the HTBI primer set. MiXCR, applied by TCRdb to the multiplex PCR reads, yields one record per CDR3 protein. The sample holds about 840,000 distinct CDR3 sequences; 38% are singletons and the top ten take 7% to 10%. Material for sequencing was blood. These receptors originate from a young man with Graves' hyperthyroidism.

This clonotype was detected ten times or more. The V gene is TRBV19, the J gene TRBJ1-1, with unresolved D. Germline loops: CDR1 LNHDA, CDR2 SQIVND (reference sequence). The V end was cut by 5 bases, the J end by 4 bases, with 14 bases between. The CDR3 has 14 amino acids. In DNA form, the CDR3 reads TGTGCCAGTAGTCCCTCTAGGGAGACCACTGAAGCTTTCTTT. This translates into CASSPSRETTEAFF.

The rearrangement uses TRBV5-1 and TRBJ1-5; TRBD1 might be the D (5 bases). The CDR3 consists of 17 residues. Trimming shortened V by 3 bases and J by 4 bases, and 20 bases separated the two germline ends. Germline assignment: CDR1 SGHRS and CDR2 YFSETQ. CDR3 loop: CASSWAPRGTGNQPQHF. CDR3 sequence (DNA): TGCGCCAGCAGCTGGGCTCCCCGGGGGACTGGGAATCAGCCCCAGCATTTT. The whole variable domain, filled in from reference TRBV5-1 and TRBJ1-5, reads KAGVTQTPRYLIKTRGQQVTLSCSPISGHRSVSWYQQTPGQGLQFLFEYFSETQRNKGNFPGRFSGRQFSNSRSEMNVSTLELGDSALYLCASSWAPRGTGNQPQHFGDGTRLSIL.

This clonotype has a count of ten or more. This chain links TRBV20-1 with TRBJ1-5, with 8 bases lining up with TRBD1. The CDR3 is 14 residues long. With 4 bases clipped from V and 7 bases from J, the junction kept 9 bases outside the gene matches. CDR1 DFQATT and CDR2 SNEGSKA come from the germline V gene (reference sequence). The CDR3 nucleotides read TGCAGTGCTACCGGACAGGGCGGAGGGCAGCCCCAGCATTTT. It is translated as CSATGQGGGQPQHF.

V is TRBV11-2 and J is TRBJ1-5; D gene unclear. V was shortened by 2 bases and J by 3 bases, with 11 bases between the two germline ends. Germline CDR1 SGHAT, CDR2 FQNNGV. The CDR3 is 15 amino acids. CDR3 region: CASSLHGLLNQPQHF. The CDR3 DNA sequence: TGTGCCAGCAGCTTACACGGTTTACTCAATCAGCCCCAGCATTTT.

The chain recombines TRBV5-1 with TRBJ1-1, with D unclear. The CDR3 totals 15 residues. V dropped 0 bases and J dropped 4 bases, with 13 bases sitting between them. Germline CDR1 reads SGHRS; CDR2 reads YFSETQ. The CDR3 DNA reads as TGCGCCAGCAGCTTGGCCTCTTTCGAGGGCACTGAAGCTTTCTTT. Protein: CASSLASFEGTEAFF. Together with reference TRBV5-1 and TRBJ1-1, the CDR3 gives the full variable domain: KAGVTQTPRYLIKTRGQQVTLSCSPISGHRSVSWYQQTPGQGLQFLFEYFSETQRNKGNFPGRFSGRQFSNSRSEMNVSTLELGDSALYLCASSLASFEGTEAFFGQGTRLTVV.

The chain combines TRBV19 with TRBJ1-4; D gene uncertain. Trimming took off 3 bases at V and 5 bases at J, with 4 bases between the two ends. From germline, CDR1 is LNHDA and CDR2 SQIVND (reference sequence). CDR3 length: 12 residues. CDR3 DNA sequence: TGTGCCAGTAGTATCAGAAATGAAAAACTGTTTTTT. It encodes CASSIRNEKLFF.

The chain couples TRBV5-6 to TRBJ2-7; 10 nucleotides match TRBD1. This CDR3 region has 12 residues. Germline CDR1 and CDR2: SGHDT and YYEEEE. After removal of 2 bases from V and 9 bases from J, the junction contained 2 bases not matched to a gene. This CDR3 reads CASSLGQGVQYF. In DNA form, the CDR3 reads TGTGCCAGCAGCTTAGGACAGGGGGTGCAGTACTTC. Variable domain in full (rest from reference TRBV5-6 and TRBJ2-7): DAGVTQSPTHLIKTRGQQVTLRCSPKSGHDTVSWYQQALGQGPQFIFQYYEEEERQRGNFPDRFSGHQFPNYSSELNVNALLLGDSALYLCASSLGQGVQYFGPGTRLTVT.

The chain combines TRBV7-9 with TRBJ1-2, with D unresolved. Germline V gives CDR1 SEHNR, CDR2 FQNEAQ (reference sequence). The V gene lost 5 bases and the J gene lost 9 bases, with 19 bases spanning the gap. The CDR3 contains 14 residues. This CDR3 reads CASSQEVGESRYTF. CDR3 nucleotides: TGTGCCAGCAGCCAGGAGGTGGGCGAGAGCCGCTACACCTTC.

This clonotype was picked up a small number of times. The chain's CDR3 is CASSVGRGAVGELFF. The DNA of the CDR3 is TGTGCCAGCAGCGTAGGCAGGGGAGCAGTCGGGGAGCTGTTTTTT. This chain links TRBV9 with TRBJ2-2, with D possibly matching TRBD1 (6 bases). The V end was cut by 0 bases, the J end by 7 bases, with 13 bases between. CDR3 length: 15 amino acids. Per the germline V gene, CDR1 is SGDLS and CDR2 is YYNGEE.

This clonotype occurred a few times. V usage is TRBV6-6 and J usage is TRBJ1-1, with 10 bases that match TRBD1. Germline V gene lookup returns CDR1 MNHNY and CDR2 SVGAGI (reference sequence). This CDR3 region has 13 residues. With 7 bases clipped from V and 4 bases from J, the junction kept 3 bases outside the gene matches. The CDR3 loop reads CASKGQGGTEAFF. The CDR3 DNA is TGTGCCAGCAAAGGACAGGGGGGCACTGAAGCTTTCTTT.

The table lists this clonotype with many counts. V gene TRBV2 combines with J gene TRBJ2-7; D call uncertain. Germline V gene data show CDR1 as SNHLY and CDR2 as FYNNEI. Trimming left V 9 bases short and J 0 bases short, with 12 bases between. The CDR3 runs 13 residues. The CDR3 sequence: CARQSPGSYEQYF. CDR3 DNA: TGTGCCAGACAGTCCCCGGGCTCCTACGAGCAGTACTTC.

The chain recombines TRBV24-1 with TRBJ2-5; D is perhaps TRBD2 (6 bases). Germline lookup yields CDR1 KGHDR and CDR2 SFDVKD. This CDR3 is 14 amino acids long. V was shortened by 12 bases and J by 5 bases, with 21 bases between the two germline ends. CDR3: CAGSLNGGVETQYF. The CDR3 nucleotides read TGTGCCGGCAGTTTAAACGGGGGTGTGGAGACCCAGTACTTC.